The clone carrying this T cell receptor beta chain was recorded many times. What it binds is unknown. These data are taken from a study of T cells after yellow fever vaccination. Whole-study context: Where fractions had low cell numbers, libraries were prepared from them with the SMART-Seq v4 Ultra Low Input RNA kit. Findings of the study overall: Post-booster samples contained most primary-vaccination clones (approximately 95% CD4, around 90% CD8).

The TCR cDNA carried a universal primer site and UMIs from 5'RACE template switching. A single record per CDR3 protein comes from TCRdb applying MiXCR to the 5' RACE reads. This table holds about 250,000 distinct CDR3 sequences, 3.6% found once. V lost 0 bases to trimming and J lost 5 bases, with 16 bases between them. The CDR3 contains 15 residues. Germline lookup yields CDR1 DFQATT and CDR2 SNEGSKA (reference sequence). This sequence joins TRBV20-1 and TRBJ2-5; D is perhaps TRBD1 or TRBD2 (5 bases each). The sample was PBMCs, taken 15 days after the yellow fever booster vaccination. This sequence originates from a man younger than 30 who received the YFV17D yellow fever vaccine. CDR3 residues: CSARDPGRGPETQYF. CDR3 bases: TGCAGTGCTAGAGACCCGGGACGCGGTCCGGAGACCCAGTACTTC.